This entry lists 8 T cell receptor beta chains sequenced from one sample in a study of regulatory T cells in long-lasting Graves disease. According to the study, TCR beta libraries were built with iRepertoire HTBI primers and CDR3-region Arm-PCR. TCRdb redid the calling of the multiplex PCR reads with MiXCR, one entry per CDR3 protein. Seen here are 350,000 to 500,000 distinct CDR3 sequences, 20% to 25% observed once, and the top ten hold roughly an eighth. Time point noted: persistent/refractory GD, antithyroid drugs over 5 years with positive TRAb. PBMC RNA was the source of the TCR library. The source material was peripheral blood mononuclear cells (PBMCs), sampled when the disease was refractory, from a patient treated with antithyroid drugs. Source of these receptors: a female donor with Graves disease.

Only a few counts were recorded for this clonotype. The chain joins TRBV19 to TRBJ1-5; the D is unclear. CDR1 is LNHDA, CDR2 SQIVND, per germline (reference sequence). The CDR3 runs 15 residues. Trimming stripped 6 bases from V and 4 bases from J, with 16 bases between. CDR3 amino acids: CASSYYGQLNQPQHF. In nucleotides, the CDR3 is TGTGCCAGTAGCTATTATGGGCAGCTTAATCAGCCCCAGCATTTT. Full variable domain (outside the CDR3, taken from reference TRBV19 and TRBJ1-5): DGGITQSPKYLFRKEGQNVTLSCEQNLNHDAMYWYRQDPGQGLRLIYYSQIVNDFQKGDIAEGYSVSREKKESFPLTVTSAQKNPTAFYLCASSYYGQLNQPQHFGDGTRLSIL.

In this sample, this clonotype turned up a few times. The chain combines TRBV27 with TRBJ1-2; maybe TRBD1 (5 bases). Germline CDR1 reads MNHEY; CDR2 reads SMNVEV (reference sequence). V was clipped by 6 bases and J by 7 bases, with 15 bases between them. CDR3 length: 13 residues. The CDR3 sequence is CASSPSGGGGYTF. The CDR3 DNA follows: TGTGCCAGCAGCCCGAGCGGGGGTGGTGGCTACACCTTC.

The table lists this clonotype with a few counts. The gene calls are TRBV6-1 and TRBJ2-7; no definite D call. The CDR3 extends over 16 amino acids. Germline-derived CDR1 and CDR2 are MNHNS and SASEGT. Trimming cost V 2 bases and J 0 bases, with 14 bases left between them. The CDR3: CASSEFPRFSSYEQYF. DNA of the CDR3: TGTGCCAGCAGTGAATTTCCGAGGTTTAGCTCCTACGAGCAGTACTTC.

In this sample, this clonotype turned up many times. The chain couples TRBV15 to TRBJ1-5, with D unresolved. The length of the CDR3 is 12 residues. V shed 6 bases and J shed 4 bases, with 7 bases lying between them. The V gene's germline CDR1 is LNHNV and CDR2 YYDKDF (reference sequence). This chain's CDR3 is CATSNRNQPQHF. Written as DNA, the CDR3 is TGTGCCACCAGTAACAGAAATCAGCCCCAGCATTTT. Using reference TRBV15 and TRBJ1-5 for the parts outside the CDR3, the full variable domain is DAMVIQNPRYQVTQFGKPVTLSCSQTLNHNVMYWYQQKSSQAPKLLFHYYDKDFNNEADTPDNFQSRRPNTSFCFLDIRSPGLGDTAMYLCATSNRNQPQHFGDGTRLSIL.

The chain uses TRBV20-1 and TRBJ2-2, with 8 bases matching TRBD2. This CDR3 comprises 15 residues. The V gene end was trimmed by 3 bases and the J gene end by 3 bases; junction bases not matched to a gene: 6. CDR1 and CDR2 (germline): DFQATT, SNEGSKA (reference sequence). The CDR3 DNA reads as TGCAGTGCTAGCGGGAGGGCTCCCGACACCGGGGAGCTGTTTTTT. As protein: CSASGRAPDTGELFF.

This clonotype appeared once. A far more abundant clone sits one base away, making this likely a read error. This chain connects TRBV28 to TRBJ2-5; 10 nucleotides line up with TRBD2. The CDR3 sequence is 15 residues long. Germline-derived CDR1 and CDR2 are MDHEN and SYDVKM. Trimming cost V 6 bases and J 11 bases; bases outside gene matches: 15. The DNA of the CDR3 is TGTGCCAGCAGCCCGTTAGCGGGAGGACGAAACACTCAGTACTTC. It translates to CASSPLAGGRNTQYF.

In regard to this clonotype: Relative to the germline gene, one junction end is altered; a read error may explain this. V is TRBV28 and J is TRBJ1-2; 7 bases are a match to TRBD1. In germline, CDR1 is MDHEN, CDR2 SYDVKM. The length of the CDR3 is 15 residues. The CDR3 loop reads CVSTLGRGLDYGYTF. For the CDR3, the DNA is TGTGTCAGCACCCTGGGTAGGGGGCTTGACTATGGCTACACCTTC.

Ten or more counts support this clonotype. V gene TRBV4-1 combines with J gene TRBJ1-4, with a weak D call TRBD1 (5 bases). The CDR3 covers 15 residues. Trimming cost V 1 base and J 8 bases, with 14 bases left between them. Germline V gene lookup returns CDR1 MGHRA and CDR2 YSYEKL. For the CDR3, the DNA is TGCGCCAGCAGCCAAGGGGGGGGAATTGGGGAAAAACTGTTTTTT. Translation: CASSQGGGIGEKLFF.